The clone carrying this T cell receptor beta chain was seen a single time. The CDR3 sequence is 16 residues long. This entry comes from a study of blood T cell repertoires in COVID-19. TCRdb keeps only in-frame clones here, not all; method: immunoSEQ multiplex PCR. The table includes about 290,000 clones, approximately 88% detected once. The chain couples TRBV12-2 to TRBJ1-6; the D call TRBD1 from the table was never checked on the DNA. TRBV12-2 has pseudogene status. Sequenced sample: PBMCs or T cells enriched from blood (not recorded which). The clonotype originates from a woman in her thirties or forties who had recovered from COVID-19. DNA of the CDR3: TGTGCAAGTCGCTTAGAGGAAACAGGGAAATATTCACCCCTCCACTTT. This encodes CASRLEETGKYSPLHF.